Below, 28 T cell receptor beta chains from the same sample are listed, as sequenced in a study of blood T cell repertoires in COVID-19. Method: immunoSEQ multiplex PCR; TCRdb's copy keeps in-frame clones and lacks some. The sample has 130,000 or so clones, roughly 80% seen once; the top ten hold about a sixth. The sequenced sample consisted of peripheral blood. These receptors were collected from a woman over 75 with acute or convalescent COVID-19.

The chain joins TRBV18 to TRBJ1-5; 10 bases are a match to TRBD1. Looked up from germline, CDR1 is KGHSH and CDR2 is LQKENI. The J segment lost 5 bases and the V segment lost 5 bases, leaving 3 bases of the junction unmatched. There are 14 residues in the CDR3. CDR3 in amino acids: CASSDRGPHQPQHF. For the CDR3, the DNA is TGTGCCAGCTCAGACAGGGGGCCTCATCAGCCCCAGCATTTT.

V usage is TRBV6-6 and J usage is TRBJ1-5, with 10 bases identical to TRBD1. Germline V gene sequence: CDR1 MNHNY, CDR2 SVGAGI (reference sequence). The CDR3 has 15 residues. Trimming took 4 bases from V and 7 from J; bases not matched to a gene: 7. The CDR3, as DNA: TGTGCCAGCAGTTTGGACAGGGGGTCTTCCCAGCCCCAGCATTTT. Protein sequence: CASSLDRGSSQPQHF.

The chain recombines TRBV5-5 with TRBJ2-2; no definite D call. Germline V gene sequence: CDR1 SGHKS, CDR2 YYEKEE (reference sequence). V was pared by 1 base and J by 0 bases, with 7 bases between. The CDR3 sequence is 15 residues long. CDR3 sequence reads: CASSLSVANTGELFF. CDR3 in DNA: TGTGCCAGCAGCTTGTCGGTCGCGAACACCGGGGAGCTGTTTTTT.

This clone turned up a few times. The genes are TRBV12-5 and TRBJ2-7, with D uncertain. Per the germline V gene, CDR1 is LGHNT and CDR2 is FRNRAP. V was shortened by 0 bases and J by 0 bases, with 18 bases between the two germline ends. This CDR3 has 18 amino acids. CDR3 amino acids: CASGLVRPGVVSSYEQYF. The CDR3 DNA is TGTGCTAGTGGTTTGGTACGTCCCGGAGTAGTGAGCTCCTACGAGCAGTACTTC.

V usage is TRBV6-5 and J usage is TRBJ1-6, with 9 bases aligning to TRBD1. Trimming at V came to 6 bases and at J to 8 bases, leaving 5 bases not matched to a gene. Germline CDR1 and CDR2: MNHEY and SVGAGI. The CDR3 totals 14 residues. This CDR3 is CASRTDRGDSPLHF. CDR3 sequence (DNA): TGTGCCAGCAGAACGGACAGGGGTGATTCACCCCTCCACTTT.

The chain employs TRBV12-3 or TRBV12-4 and TRBJ1-3, with D unclear. The ends were cut back, 2 bases at V and 8 bases at J, with 10 bases in the middle. This CDR3 is 13 amino acids long. CDR3 DNA: TGTGCCAGCAGTTTAACAGCTCGGTACACCATATATTTT. Amino acid sequence: CASSLTARYTIYF.

This clone has just a few counts. The V and J genes are TRBV7-9 and TRBJ2-3, with D perhaps matching TRBD2 (6 bases). From germline, CDR1 is SEHNR and CDR2 FQNEAQ (reference sequence). Deletions cut 3 bases from V and 3 bases from J, with 13 bases between. The CDR3 is 15 residues long. CDR3 in amino acids: CASSLTGEPTDTQYF. The CDR3 DNA reads as TGTGCCAGCAGCTTGACGGGGGAACCGACAGATACGCAGTATTTT.

The V and J genes are TRBV11-3 and TRBJ2-4; 8 nucleotides agree with TRBD1. The germline CDR1 and CDR2 sequences are SGHNT and YENEEA. Unmatched junction bases numbered 6, after V lost 5 bases and J lost 9 bases. The CDR3 loop spans 13 amino acids. The CDR3 sequence: CASSQATGGIQYF. In DNA, the CDR3 is TGTGCCAGCAGCCAAGCCACAGGGGGCATTCAGTACTTC.

The genes are TRBV6-5 and TRBJ1-2, with 8 bases identical to TRBD1. J gave up 6 bases and V 5 bases, and 5 bases lay outside the gene matches. The germline CDR1 and CDR2 sequences are MNHEY and SVGAGI. The CDR3 spans 13 residues. CDR3 nucleotide sequence: TGTGCCAGCAGTCCCCAGGGGGCTCATGGCTACACCTTC. Encoded protein: CASSPQGAHGYTF.

The chain couples TRBV29-1 to TRBJ2-7; D unclear. The CDR3 length is 11 residues. Germline CDR1 reads SQVTM; CDR2 reads ANQGSEA. V was cut by 4 bases and J by 3 bases, with 7 bases left in between. The CDR3 protein is CSVVNSYEQYF. For the CDR3, the DNA is TGCAGCGTTGTGAACAGCTACGAGCAGTACTTC.

The V call is TRBV6-2 or TRBV6-3, the J call TRBJ2-1, with 10 nucleotides matching TRBD2. This CDR3 contains 17 residues. V was pared by 7 bases and J by 5 bases, with 14 bases of the junction left unmatched. Germline V lookup: CDR1 MNHEY, CDR2 SVGEGT. The CDR3 loop is CASTPLGTSGTHNEQFF. The CDR3 DNA is TGTGCCAGCACCCCACTGGGAACTAGCGGGACGCACAATGAGCAGTTCTTC.

This chain joins TRBV2 and TRBJ2-7; 9 nucleotides align to TRBD2. CDR1 and CDR2 from the germline V gene are SNHLY and FYNNEI. J was trimmed by 0 bases and V by 1 base; bases with no gene match: 10. The length of the CDR3 is 18 residues. CDR3 residues: CASSEGVSGGLFSYEQYF. The DNA for the CDR3 is TGTGCCAGCAGTGAAGGGGTTAGCGGGGGTCTATTCTCCTACGAGCAGTACTTC.

The gene calls are TRBV3-1 (or the pseudogene TRBV3-2) and TRBJ2-1; maybe TRBD2 (5 bases). Trimming left V 0 bases short and J 9 bases short, with 9 bases between. The germline V gene encodes CDR1 LGHDT and CDR2 YNNKEL (reference sequence). The CDR3 is made up of 13 amino acids. This CDR3 reads CASSQERGSEQFF. DNA of the CDR3: TGTGCCAGCAGCCAAGAACGTGGGAGTGAGCAGTTCTTC.

V gene TRBV19 combines with J gene TRBJ1-2, with 7 bases lining up with TRBD1. Germline CDR1 is LNHDA and CDR2 is SQIVND (reference sequence). V shed 7 bases and J 0 bases; nucleotides not matched to a gene: 5. The CDR3 is 14 amino acids. This chain's CDR3 is CASTRDRTNYGYTF. The CDR3 coding sequence is TGTGCCAGTACTCGGGACAGAACTAACTATGGCTACACCTTC. Full variable domain (remainder filled in from reference TRBV19 and TRBJ1-2): DGGITQSPKYLFRKEGQNVTLSCEQNLNHDAMYWYRQDPGQGLRLIYYSQIVNDFQKGDIAEGYSVSREKKESFPLTVTSAQKNPTAFYLCASTRDRTNYGYTFGSGTRLTVV.

V is TRBV3-1 (or the pseudogene TRBV3-2) and J is TRBJ1-2, with D possibly TRBD1 on 6 matching bases. Germline V gene sequence: CDR1 LGHDT, CDR2 YNNKEL (reference sequence). Trimming cost V 7 bases and J 4 bases, with 16 bases left between them. This CDR3 is built from 14 residues. The CDR3 sequence is CASTEFQGSYGYTF. CDR3 nucleotide sequence: TGTGCCAGCACCGAATTCCAGGGGAGCTATGGCTACACCTTC.

The chain joins TRBV29-1 to TRBJ2-5, with D unclear. Trimming removed 6 bases at V and 2 bases at J, with 4 bases between. Per germline, CDR1 SQVTM and CDR2 ANQGSEA. The CDR3 has 10 amino acids. CDR3 in DNA: TGCAGCGTAGCACAAGAGACCCAGTACTTC. As protein: CSVAQETQYF. The complete variable domain, with remaining parts taken from reference TRBV29-1 and TRBJ2-5, reads SAVISQKPSRDICQRGTSLTIQCQVDSQVTMMFWYRQQPGQSLTLIATANQGSEATYESGFVIDKFPISRPNLTFSTLTVSNMSPEDSSIYLCSVAQETQYFGPGTRLLVL.

This clone was counted a few times. V usage is TRBV5-8 and J usage is TRBJ2-4, with 8 positions matching TRBD1. Trimming removed 3 bases from V and 7 bases from J; junction bases left unmatched: 3. This CDR3 has 13 residues. Germline V lookup: CDR1 SGHTS, CDR2 YDEGEE. CDR3 DNA: TGTGCCAGCAGCTCGGGACAGGTCAACATTCAGTACTTC. Amino acid sequence: CASSSGQVNIQYF.

The chain uses TRBV5-1 and TRBJ1-2, with TRBD1 identical over 8 bases. CDR3 size: 19 residues. With V trimmed by 3 bases and J by 5 bases, 21 bases remained unmatched. The germline CDR1 and CDR2 sequences are SGHRS and YFSETQ. The DNA of the CDR3 is TGCGCCAGCAGCTCGGGACAGGTCGAACGACAAAAGAGCCTATATGGCTACACCTTC. Translation: CASSSGQVERQKSLYGYTF. Full variable domain (rest looked up from reference TRBV5-1 and TRBJ1-2): KAGVTQTPRYLIKTRGQQVTLSCSPISGHRSVSWYQQTPGQGLQFLFEYFSETQRNKGNFPGRFSGRQFSNSRSEMNVSTLELGDSALYLCASSSGQVERQKSLYGYTFGSGTRLTVV.

The CDR3 sequence is CASGNRVGSAEQYF. In nucleotides, the CDR3 is TGTGCCAGCGGGAATCGGGTCGGGAGTGCCGAGCAGTACTTC. V and J are TRBV2 and TRBJ2-7; maybe TRBD2 (6 bases). The CDR3 is 14 amino acids. The V and J ends lost 8 bases and 6 bases respectively, with 20 bases between them. CDR1 and CDR2 from the germline V gene are SNHLY and FYNNEI.

The chain is built from TRBV10-3 and TRBJ2-7; D gene uncertain. Germline V gene sequence: CDR1 ENHRY, CDR2 SYGVKD. The ends were cut back, 0 bases at V and 3 bases at J, with 9 bases in the middle. The CDR3 totals 14 residues. In DNA form, the CDR3 reads TGTGCCATCAGTGAGTCGCCAGGCCGCTACGAGCAGTACTTC. This translates into CAISESPGRYEQYF.

This clone was found once. The CDR3 protein is CASSLRSRDAGGETQYF. The CDR3, as DNA: TGTGCCAGCAGCTTACGTTCGCGGGACGCGGGGGGAGAGACCCAGTACTTC. The genes are TRBV7-2 and TRBJ2-5; 8 bases map to TRBD2. V shed 2 bases and J 4 bases; nucleotides not matched to a gene: 12. Germline assignment: CDR1 SGHTA and CDR2 FQGNSA. The CDR3 runs 17 residues.

This clone was observed a handful of times. The V gene is TRBV25-1, the J gene TRBJ1-2, with a tentative D call TRBD1 (5 bases). CDR1 MGHDK and CDR2 SYGVNS come from the germline V gene. Between the trimmed V and J ends, which lost 3 bases and 4 bases, there was a span of 9 bases. This CDR3 has 13 residues. The CDR3 reads CASSEGGGYGYTF. The CDR3 nucleotides are TGTGCCAGCAGTGAGGGGGGGGGCTATGGCTACACCTTC.

This clone appeared once. The chain uses TRBV10-2 and TRBJ2-2; 13 bases map to TRBD2. Germline CDR1 is WSHSY and CDR2 is SAAADI. The CDR3 length is 16 residues. Trimming removed 6 bases from V and 5 bases from J; junction bases left unmatched: 6. The CDR3 sequence: CASSGLAGDGTGELFF. CDR3 coding DNA: TGCGCCAGCAGCGGACTAGCGGGAGACGGAACCGGGGAGCTGTTTTTT.

The chain recombines TRBV14 with TRBJ2-7, with D maybe TRBD2 (6 bases). The length of the CDR3 is 14 residues. The V end was cut by 4 bases, the J end by 4 bases, with 14 bases between. Looked up from germline, CDR1 is SGHDN and CDR2 is FVKESK. CDR3 amino acids: CASSRHGGVYEQYF. The CDR3, as DNA: TGTGCCAGCAGCCGTCACGGCGGGGTGTACGAGCAGTACTTC.

V is TRBV6-2 or TRBV6-3 and J is TRBJ1-1; perhaps TRBD1 as D (6 bases). Deletions cut 0 bases from V and 2 bases from J, with 16 bases between. CDR3 size: 17 residues. CDR1 and CDR2 (germline): MNHEY, SVGEGT. CDR3 region: CASSYSLRGQRNTEAFF. The CDR3 DNA is TGTGCCAGCAGTTACTCGTTGCGCGGACAGAGAAACACTGAAGCTTTCTTT.

CDR3 amino acids: CASRGGWTASTEAFF. The DNA of the CDR3 is TGTGCCAGCAGGGGGGGGTGGACAGCTAGCACTGAAGCTTTCTTT. The V gene is TRBV6-5, the J gene TRBJ1-1; weak D call: TRBD1 (6 bases). CDR1 MNHEY and CDR2 SVGAGI come from the germline V gene. Trimming pared 6 bases from V and 4 bases from J, leaving 18 bases between. The CDR3 has 15 residues.

This chain links TRBV3-1 (or the pseudogene TRBV3-2) with TRBJ2-1; 7 positions agree with TRBD1. With V trimmed by 0 bases and J by 5 bases, 4 bases remained unmatched. The CDR3 sequence is 15 residues long. Germline values: CDR1 LGHDT, CDR2 YNNKEL (reference sequence). This CDR3 is CASSQDRGRHNEQFF. Written as DNA, the CDR3 is TGTGCCAGCAGCCAAGATAGGGGGCGCCACAATGAGCAGTTCTTC.

This clone showed up just a few times. The rearrangement joins TRBV2 to TRBJ2-1, with TRBD2 matching over 9 bases. The ends lost 8 bases at V and 5 bases at J; junction bases unmatched: 7. The CDR3 has 14 amino acids. Looked up from germline, CDR1 is SNHLY and CDR2 is FYNNEI. The CDR3 bases are TGTGCCAGCCTCCGGACTAGCGTTCACAATGAGCAGTTCTTC. This codes for CASLRTSVHNEQFF.